This TCR beta chain emerged from a study of CD8+ T cells in alopecia areata. Study findings and constraints: Scalp sample sequencing also detects resident alphabeta T cells of normal skin.

There are a few counts of this clone. Antigen: not known. V shed 4 bases and J 0 bases; nucleotides not matched to a gene: 5. The germline V gene has CDR1 SGDLS and CDR2 YYNGEE. CDR3 length: 15 residues. Investigators isolated RNA and reverse transcribed it into cDNA to act as the sequencing template. Libraries were prepared by immunoSEQ multiplex PCR; TCRdb keeps only in-frame clonotypes and omits some of them. The sample contains some 200,000 clones, 58% of which appear only once. Treatment given: oral pan-JAK inhibitor, 5-10 mg twice daily. The clonotype originates from a human donor with alopecia areata. The V and J genes are TRBV9 and TRBJ2-7; the match to TRBD1 covers 9 bases. Sequencing was performed on CD4+ T cells sorted from blood, taken at week 24, from a patient treated with tofacitinib. CDR3: CASSPGQGNSYEQYF. The CDR3 nucleotides are TGTGCCAGCAGCCCGGGACAGGGAAACTCCTACGAGCAGTACTTC.